This record covers a single T cell receptor beta chain. Germline assignment: CDR1 SNHLY and CDR2 FYNNEI. The ends lost 8 bases at V and 9 bases at J; junction bases unmatched: 11. This CDR3 region has 15 residues. The data belong to a study of blood T cell repertoires in COVID-19. Data came from immunoSEQ multiplex PCR; TCRdb stores just in-frame clones and leaves some out. The sample shows 270,000 or so clones, 75% to 90% of them seen only once. The receptor's source is a woman in her 40s who had recovered from COVID-19. The J gene is TRBJ2-1, the V gene TRBV2, with 12 bases fitting TRBD1. The sample comprised peripheral blood. This CDR3 reads CASQGTGGLRVEQFF. The CDR3 DNA sequence: TGTGCCAGCCAGGGGACAGGGGGCTTAAGGGTTGAGCAGTTCTTC.